These 11 T cell receptor beta chains were all obtained from the same sample, sequenced in a study of beta chain features in type 1 diabetes. The entirety of the isolated RNA underwent reverse transcription, so expressed TCRB transcripts were sequenced. Generated by immunoSEQ multiplex PCR, the TCRdb table keeps only in-frame clones and is missing some. The data contain roughly 250,000 clones, roughly 9.6% of them singletons. Material: naive CD4+ T cells from blood. These receptors originate from a woman aged 18-35 years in good health.

A few counts support this clone. The CDR3 DNA is TGCGCCAGCAGCCCTGGGCTCTTGGGAGATACGCAGTATTTT. Translation: CASSPGLLGDTQYF. J is TRBJ2-3 and V is TRBV5-1, with unresolved D. CDR1 and CDR2 (germline): SGHRS, YFSETQ. The length of the CDR3 is 14 residues. The germline V and J ends were trimmed by 4 bases and 5 bases, with 14 bases remaining between them.

The chain uses TRBV30 and TRBJ1-3; tentatively, D is TRBD1 (6 bases). V lost 4 bases and J 0 bases, leaving 10 bases between the germline ends. The CDR3 totals 14 residues. Germline V lookup: CDR1 GTSNPN, CDR2 SVGIG (reference sequence). CDR3 coding DNA: TGTGCCTGGATAGACAGGAACTCTGGAAACACCATATATTTT. It yields the protein CAWIDRNSGNTIYF.

The table lists this clone with a few counts. The chain joins TRBV9 to TRBJ2-7, with 9 nucleotides matching TRBD1. There are 15 residues in the CDR3. V lost 4 bases and J lost 6; bases outside the gene matches: 11. CDR1 and CDR2 (germline): SGDLS, YYNGEE. CDR3 sequence: CASSFNPGQGSEQYF. CDR3 coding DNA: TGTGCCAGCAGCTTTAACCCGGGACAGGGAAGCGAGCAGTACTTC.

This clone was detected only a few times. The V gene is TRBV9, the J gene TRBJ1-6, with a possible D match to TRBD1 (6 bases). The germline V gene encodes CDR1 SGDLS and CDR2 YYNGEE. The CDR3 has 18 amino acids. The V gene lost 0 bases and the J gene lost 7 bases, with 20 bases spanning the gap. The CDR3 coding sequence is TGTGCCAGCAGCGTAGATTCGCTCCGGACAGCTCCCAATTCACCCCTCCACTTT. This sequence encodes CASSVDSLRTAPNSPLHF.

V usage is TRBV15 and J usage is TRBJ2-7; D is possibly TRBD1 (6 bases). Per germline, CDR1 LNHNV and CDR2 YYDKDF (reference sequence). The V and J ends lost 0 bases and 0 bases respectively, with 12 bases between them. This CDR3 is 16 amino acids long. DNA of the CDR3: TGTGCCACCAGCAGAGATCAGCCAGGGGTCTCCTACGAGCAGTACTTC. It codes for CATSRDQPGVSYEQYF. The full variable domain, completed using reference TRBV15 and TRBJ2-7, is DAMVIQNPRYQVTQFGKPVTLSCSQTLNHNVMYWYQQKSSQAPKLLFHYYDKDFNNEADTPDNFQSRRPNTSFCFLDIRSPGLGDTAMYLCATSRDQPGVSYEQYFGPGTRLTVT.

The chain recombines TRBV7-9 with TRBJ1-5; perhaps TRBD1 as D (5 bases). Germline-derived CDR1 and CDR2 are SEHNR and FQNEAQ (reference sequence). CDR3 length equals 15 residues. Between the trimmed V and J ends, which lost 1 base and 4 bases, there was a span of 11 bases. The CDR3: CASSLGDSPNQPQHF. CDR3 nucleotides: TGTGCCAGCAGCTTAGGAGACAGCCCGAATCAGCCCCAGCATTTT.

The chain has TRBV5-5 and TRBJ2-1, with 7 bases aligning to TRBD1. Germline trimming cut 3 bases from V and 2 bases from J; bases unmatched to any gene: 8. CDR3 length: 16 residues. Per the germline V gene, CDR1 is SGHKS and CDR2 is YYEKEE (reference sequence). The CDR3 DNA reads as TGTGCCAGCAGCTCCGCGACAGGGCGCCCCTACAATGAGCAGTTCTTC. It encodes CASSSATGRPYNEQFF. Combining the CDR3 with reference TRBV5-5 and TRBJ2-1 gives the whole variable domain DAGVTQSPTHLIKTRGQQVTLRCSPISGHKSVSWYQQVLGQGPQFIFQYYEKEERGRGNFPDRFSARQFPNYSSELNVNALLLGDSALYLCASSSATGRPYNEQFFGPGTRLTVL.

This clone has only a few counts. This chain uses TRBV18 with TRBJ2-1; D may be TRBD1 (6 bases). The V gene's germline CDR1 is KGHSH and CDR2 LQKENI. CDR3 length: 15 amino acids. The V and J ends lost 5 bases and 8 bases respectively, with 19 bases between them. CDR3 loop: CASSRDEGVVDEQFF. Written as DNA, the CDR3 is TGTGCCAGCTCAAGGGATGAGGGGGTTGTGGATGAGCAGTTCTTC.

This clone has only a few counts. The V and J genes are TRBV6-6 and TRBJ2-5; D may be TRBD1 (5 bases). CDR3 length equals 15 residues. V lost 0 bases, J lost 5 bases, and 13 bases lay in between. The germline V gene encodes CDR1 MNHNY and CDR2 SVGAGI (reference sequence). The chain's CDR3 is CASSYSQGVRETQYF. As DNA, the CDR3 is TGTGCCAGCAGTTACTCCCAGGGTGTGAGGGAGACCCAGTACTTC.

The gene calls are TRBV5-6 and TRBJ1-4, with no clear D. CDR3 length equals 15 residues. V gave up 3 bases and J gave up 16 bases, with 25 bases separating them. CDR1 is SGHDT, CDR2 YYEEEE, per germline. CDR3 DNA sequence: TGTGCCAGCAGCTCGCGAGAGGGTCTCCCGTATCGTACGTTTTTT. It is translated as CASSSREGLPYRTFF.

This rearrangement joins TRBV5-1 to TRBJ2-2, with D possibly being TRBD1 (5 bases). The germline V gene has CDR1 SGHRS and CDR2 YFSETQ. Trimming stripped 0 bases from V and 4 bases from J, with 10 bases between. The CDR3 contains 15 residues. CDR3 sequence (DNA): TGCGCCAGCAGCTTGGGACTCCAGGGCACCGGGGAGCTGTTTTTT. It encodes CASSLGLQGTGELFF.